This T cell receptor (beta chain) was documented in a study of shared clonotypes between healthy human individuals. Study background: Aged between 18 and 49, the donors were a couple of women and a few men.

Profiled with immunoSEQ multiplex PCR; TCRdb holds only in-frame clones, not every one. Here the sample spans around 2,000,000 clones, more than 85% being singletons. V was cut by 0 bases and J by 0 bases, with 6 bases left in between. The germline V gene has CDR1 LGHNA and CDR2 YNFKEQ. The CDR3 is made up of 14 amino acids. CD8 cells classed as naive were CD45RO-negative and positively selected for CCR7, excluding terminally differentiated effector memory CD45RA+ cells. This clone was detected only once. Specimen: naive CD8+ T cells from PBMCs. The chain has TRBV4-2 and TRBJ2-7, with D uncertain. The TCR comes from a man aged 18 to 29 in good health. Some clones in this sample may be carry-over from other donors' samples. Here the CDR3 reads CASSQDDFSYEQYF. The CDR3 coding sequence is TGTGCCAGCAGCCAAGATGACTTCTCCTACGAGCAGTACTTC.